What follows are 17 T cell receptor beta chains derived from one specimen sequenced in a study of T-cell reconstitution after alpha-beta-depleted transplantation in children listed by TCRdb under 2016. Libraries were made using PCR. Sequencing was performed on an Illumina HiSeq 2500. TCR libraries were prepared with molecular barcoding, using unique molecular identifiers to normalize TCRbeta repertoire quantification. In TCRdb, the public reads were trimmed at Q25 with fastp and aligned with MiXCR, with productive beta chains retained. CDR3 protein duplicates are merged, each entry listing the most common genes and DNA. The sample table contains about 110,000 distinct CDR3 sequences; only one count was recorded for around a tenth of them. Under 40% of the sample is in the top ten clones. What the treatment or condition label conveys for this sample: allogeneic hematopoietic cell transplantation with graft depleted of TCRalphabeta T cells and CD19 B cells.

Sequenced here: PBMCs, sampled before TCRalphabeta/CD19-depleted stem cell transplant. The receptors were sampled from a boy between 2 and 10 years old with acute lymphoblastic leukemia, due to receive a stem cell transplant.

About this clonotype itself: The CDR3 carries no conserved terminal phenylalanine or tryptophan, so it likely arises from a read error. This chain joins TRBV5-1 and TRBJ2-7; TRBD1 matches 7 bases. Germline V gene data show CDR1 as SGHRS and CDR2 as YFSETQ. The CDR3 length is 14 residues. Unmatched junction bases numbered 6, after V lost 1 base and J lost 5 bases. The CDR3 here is CASSLYEGGNEQYC. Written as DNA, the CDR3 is TGCGCCAGCAGCTTGTACGAAGGGGGCAACGAGCAGTACTGC.

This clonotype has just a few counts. The CDR3 is CASSNGLAGAYEQYF. CDR3 sequence (DNA): TGTGCCAGCAGCAACGGTCTAGCGGGAGCCTACGAGCAGTACTTC. V usage is TRBV27 and J usage is TRBJ2-7; 10 nucleotides align to TRBD2. The CDR3 contains 15 residues. Germline V gene sequence: CDR1 MNHEY, CDR2 SMNVEV (reference sequence). J gave up 2 bases and V 6 bases, and 7 bases lay outside the gene matches.

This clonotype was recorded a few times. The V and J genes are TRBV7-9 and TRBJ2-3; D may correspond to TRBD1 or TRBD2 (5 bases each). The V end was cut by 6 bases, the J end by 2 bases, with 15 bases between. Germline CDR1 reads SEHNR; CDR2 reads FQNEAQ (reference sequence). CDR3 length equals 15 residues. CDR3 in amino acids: CASRNSGTHTDTQYF. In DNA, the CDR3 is TGTGCCAGCAGGAATTCCGGGACCCACACAGATACGCAGTATTTT.

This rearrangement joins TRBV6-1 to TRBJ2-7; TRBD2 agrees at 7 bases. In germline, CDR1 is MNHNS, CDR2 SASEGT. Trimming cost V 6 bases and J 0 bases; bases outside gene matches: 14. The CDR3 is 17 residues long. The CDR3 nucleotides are TGTGCCAGCAGCAAACACACGACTAGCCCTAGCTCCTACGAGCAGTACTTC. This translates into CASSKHTTSPSSYEQYF.

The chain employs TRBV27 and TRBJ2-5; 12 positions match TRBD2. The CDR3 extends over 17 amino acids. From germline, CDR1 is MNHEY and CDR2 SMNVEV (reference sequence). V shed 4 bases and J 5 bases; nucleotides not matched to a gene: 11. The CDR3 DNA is TGTGCCAGCAGTTCCATAAGACTAGCGGGAGCTGTGGAGACCCAGTACTTC. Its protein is CASSSIRLAGAVETQYF.

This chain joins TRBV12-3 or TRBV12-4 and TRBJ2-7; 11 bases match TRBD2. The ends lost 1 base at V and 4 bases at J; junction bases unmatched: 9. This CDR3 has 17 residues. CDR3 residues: CASSLGVAGGFGYEQYF. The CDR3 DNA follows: TGTGCCAGCAGTTTAGGGGTAGCGGGAGGGTTCGGATACGAGCAGTACTTC.

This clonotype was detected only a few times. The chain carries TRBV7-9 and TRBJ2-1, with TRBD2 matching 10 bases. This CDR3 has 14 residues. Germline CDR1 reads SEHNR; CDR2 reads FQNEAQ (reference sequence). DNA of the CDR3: TGTCTGGGGGCTAGCGGGAGCTCCTACAATGAGCAGTTCTTC. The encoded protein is CLGASGSSYNEQFF.

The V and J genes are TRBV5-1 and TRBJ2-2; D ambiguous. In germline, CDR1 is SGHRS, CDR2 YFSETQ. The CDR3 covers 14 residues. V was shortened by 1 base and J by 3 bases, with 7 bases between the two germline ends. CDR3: CASSLISYTGELFF. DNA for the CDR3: TGCGCCAGCAGCTTGATCTCATACACCGGGGAGCTGTTTTTT.

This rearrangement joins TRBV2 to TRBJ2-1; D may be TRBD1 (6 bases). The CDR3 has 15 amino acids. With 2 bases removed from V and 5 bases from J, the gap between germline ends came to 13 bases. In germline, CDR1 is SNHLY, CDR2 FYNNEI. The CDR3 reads CASSERTGQNNEQFF. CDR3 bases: TGTGCCAGCAGTGAAAGAACAGGGCAGAACAATGAGCAGTTCTTC.

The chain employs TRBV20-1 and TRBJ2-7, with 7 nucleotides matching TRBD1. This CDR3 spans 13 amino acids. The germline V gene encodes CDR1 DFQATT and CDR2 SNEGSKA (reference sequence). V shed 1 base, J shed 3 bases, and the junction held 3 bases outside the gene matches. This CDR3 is CSARVGTVYEQYF. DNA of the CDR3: TGCAGTGCTAGAGTCGGGACAGTCTACGAGCAGTACTTC.

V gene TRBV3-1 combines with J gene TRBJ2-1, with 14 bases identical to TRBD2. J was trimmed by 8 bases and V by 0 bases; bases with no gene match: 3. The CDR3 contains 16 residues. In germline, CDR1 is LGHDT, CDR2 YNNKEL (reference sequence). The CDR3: CASSQEGLAGVHEQFF. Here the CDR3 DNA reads TGTGCCAGCAGCCAAGAGGGACTAGCGGGAGTCCATGAGCAGTTCTTC.

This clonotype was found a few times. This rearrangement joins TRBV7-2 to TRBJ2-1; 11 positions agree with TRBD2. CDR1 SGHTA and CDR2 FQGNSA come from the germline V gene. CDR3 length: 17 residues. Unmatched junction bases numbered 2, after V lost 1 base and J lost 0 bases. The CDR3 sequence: CASSLGLAGGSYNEQFF. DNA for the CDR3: TGTGCCAGCAGCTTAGGGCTAGCGGGAGGCTCCTACAATGAGCAGTTCTTC.

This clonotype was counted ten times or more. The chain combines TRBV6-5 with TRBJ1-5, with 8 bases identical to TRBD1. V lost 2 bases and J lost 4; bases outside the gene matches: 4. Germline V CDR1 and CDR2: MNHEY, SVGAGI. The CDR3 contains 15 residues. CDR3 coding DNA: TGTGCCAGCAGTTACGGACAGGGTGGGAATCAGCCCCAGCATTTT. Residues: CASSYGQGGNQPQHF.

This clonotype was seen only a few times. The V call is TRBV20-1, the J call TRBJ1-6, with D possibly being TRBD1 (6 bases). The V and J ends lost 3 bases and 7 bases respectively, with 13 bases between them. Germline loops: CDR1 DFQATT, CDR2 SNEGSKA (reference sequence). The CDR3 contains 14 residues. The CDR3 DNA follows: TGCAGTGCTAGGTCGGTTAGGGGGAATTCACCCCTCCACTTT. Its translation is CSARSVRGNSPLHF.

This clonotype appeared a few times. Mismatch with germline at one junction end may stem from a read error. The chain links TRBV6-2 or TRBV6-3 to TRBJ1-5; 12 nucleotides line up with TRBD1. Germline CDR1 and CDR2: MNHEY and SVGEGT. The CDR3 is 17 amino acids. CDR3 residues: CASSLGTGGWVNKPQHF. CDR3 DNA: TGTGCCAGCAGCCTTGGGACAGGGGGCTGGGTCAATAAGCCCCAGCATTTT.

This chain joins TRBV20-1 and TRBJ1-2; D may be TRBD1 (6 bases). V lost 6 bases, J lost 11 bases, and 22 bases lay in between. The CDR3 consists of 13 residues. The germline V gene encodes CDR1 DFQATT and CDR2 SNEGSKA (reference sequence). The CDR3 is CSAHDGGLTKYTF. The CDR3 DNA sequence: TGCAGTGCCCACGACGGGGGGCTAACCAAATACACCTTC.

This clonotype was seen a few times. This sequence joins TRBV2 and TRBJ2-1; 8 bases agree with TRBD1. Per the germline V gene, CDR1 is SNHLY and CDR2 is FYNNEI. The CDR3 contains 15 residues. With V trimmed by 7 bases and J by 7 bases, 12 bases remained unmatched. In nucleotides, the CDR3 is TGTGCCAGCACCGAGGGGCAGGGGGCGAGGAATGAGCAGTTCTTC. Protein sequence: CASTEGQGARNEQFF.